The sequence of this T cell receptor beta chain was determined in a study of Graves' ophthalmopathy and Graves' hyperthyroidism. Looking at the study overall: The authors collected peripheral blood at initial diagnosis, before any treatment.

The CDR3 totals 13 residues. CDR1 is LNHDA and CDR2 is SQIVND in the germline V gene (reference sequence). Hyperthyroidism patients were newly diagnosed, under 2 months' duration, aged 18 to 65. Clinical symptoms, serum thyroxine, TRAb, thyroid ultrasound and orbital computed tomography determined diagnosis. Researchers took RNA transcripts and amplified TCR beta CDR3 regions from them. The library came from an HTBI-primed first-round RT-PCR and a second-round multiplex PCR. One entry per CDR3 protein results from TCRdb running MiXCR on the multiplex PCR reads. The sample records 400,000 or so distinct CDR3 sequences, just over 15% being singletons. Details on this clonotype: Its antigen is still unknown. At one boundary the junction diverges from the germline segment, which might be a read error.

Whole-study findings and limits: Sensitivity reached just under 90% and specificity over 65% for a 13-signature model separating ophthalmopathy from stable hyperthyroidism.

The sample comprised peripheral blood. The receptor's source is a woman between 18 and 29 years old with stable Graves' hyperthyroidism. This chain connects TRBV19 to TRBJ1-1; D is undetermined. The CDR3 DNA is TGTGTCAGTACGGTCGAAATGAACACTGAAGCTTGCTTT. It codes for CVSTVEMNTEACF.